The T cell receptor beta chain under discussion was sequenced for a study of CD8 T cells in ankylosing spondylitis. 5'-RACE, quantitative and with molecular barcodes, yielded the TCR beta libraries. MiXCR was run by TCRdb on the 5' RACE reads, yielding one entry per CDR3 protein. Of a few hundred thousand distinct CDR3 sequences in the sample, approximately 10% were seen once. Whole-study findings and limits: Matched ankylosing spondylitis synovial fluid reportedly contained a significantly enriched population of disease-linked clones.

In its sample, this clonotype was seen many times. Its matching antigen is unknown. Sequences were obtained from blood, either unsorted or a sorted T cell fraction (not recorded which). The receptor was derived from a female donor with ankylosing spondylitis or in good health (not recorded which).

The CDR3 coding sequence is TGTGCCAGCTCACATGGACTAGTCGAAAATGAGCAGTTCTTC. Its translation is CASSHGLVENEQFF. The chain has TRBV18 and TRBJ2-1; 7 bases match TRBD2. This CDR3 spans 14 amino acids. V gave up 4 bases and J gave up 7 bases; unmatched junction bases: 7. Germline-derived CDR1 and CDR2 are KGHSH and LQKENI.